These 23 T cell receptor beta chains came from one sample sequenced in a study of read filtering for tumor transcriptome and immune sequencing. Molecular barcoded adaptors covering alpha/delta and beta/gamma chains were used on approximately 400 ng RNA. TCRdb re-derived calls from the reads in MiXCR, one entry per CDR3 protein. The sample records approximately 93,000 distinct CDR3 sequences, 20% to 25% being singletons. The sample comprised a population of CD138-negative cells sorted from bone marrow. Source of these receptors: a donor at least 40 years old with multiple myeloma.

About this clonotype itself: A read error may explain this, as a much larger clone is one base away. CDR3 nucleotides: TGTGCCGGCAGCTTACCCTCCGGGCGGGGGGTCCGTAAGTCAAATGAGCAGTTCTTC. The encoded protein is CAGSLPSGRGVRKSNEQFF. V usage is TRBV11-2 and J usage is TRBJ2-1, with 8 bases aligning to TRBD2. The CDR3 covers 19 residues. CDR1 is SGHAT, CDR2 FQNNGV, per germline.

This clonotype appeared a single time. A read error may explain this, as a much larger clone is one base away. The rearrangement links TRBV28 to TRBJ2-7; D assignment may be TRBD1 or TRBD2 (5 bases each). CDR1 is MDHEN and CDR2 is SYDVKM in the germline V gene. The CDR3 spans 14 residues. Trimming removed 3 bases at V and 12 bases at J, with 21 bases between. Here the CDR3 DNA reads TGTGCCAGCAGTTTTACCAATGGGGGAGAGACCCGGTACTTC. Encoded protein: CASSFTNGGETRYF.

Worth noting for this clonotype: This may be a read error, as it is one base from a much larger clone. This chain uses TRBV28 with TRBJ1-5; 8 positions match TRBD1. This CDR3 region has 14 residues. After removal of 8 bases from V and 6 bases from J, the junction contained 9 bases not matched to a gene. CDR1 MDHEN and CDR2 SYDVKM come from the germline V gene. The CDR3 is CASLDRGRGQPQHF. In DNA form, the CDR3 reads TGTGCCAGCCTAGACAGGGGAAGGGGTCAGCCCCAGCATTTT. Filled out from reference TRBV28 and TRBJ1-5, the complete variable domain reads DVKVTQSSRYLVKRTGEKVFLECVQDMDHENMFWYRQDPGLGLRLIYFSYDVKMKEKGDIPEGYSVSREKKERFSLILESASTNQTSMYLCASLDRGRGQPQHFGDGTRLSIL.

This clonotype turned up a few times. The V gene is TRBV12-3 or TRBV12-4, the J gene TRBJ1-1; D is perhaps TRBD1 (5 bases). There are 11 residues in the CDR3. V was cut by 3 bases and J by 8 bases, with 7 bases left in between. The CDR3 nucleotides read TGTGCCAGCAGTTTCTCAGGGGAAGCTTTCTTT. Translated: CASSFSGEAFF.

As for this clonotype: One end of the junction does not line up with germline, which may come from a read error. V gene TRBV6-5 combines with J gene TRBJ2-2; weak D call: TRBD2 (5 bases). CDR1 and CDR2 from the germline V gene are MNHEY and SVGAGI. There are 13 residues in the CDR3. CDR3 region: CASSRSNTGEPFF. Written as DNA, the CDR3 is TGTGCCAGCAGTAGGTCGAACACCGGGGAGCCGTTTTTC.

The rearrangement uses TRBV19 and TRBJ1-5; 7 bases map to TRBD1. The V segment lost 7 bases and the J segment 4 bases; nucleotides outside the gene matches: 13. Germline V gene lookup returns CDR1 LNHDA and CDR2 SQIVND (reference sequence). CDR3 size: 16 residues. This chain's CDR3 is CASTEGRGRENQPQHF. Here the CDR3 DNA reads TGTGCCAGTACCGAAGGGAGGGGGCGAGAGAATCAGCCCCAGCATTTT.

This clonotype was counted many times. The V call is TRBV18, the J call TRBJ2-3; the D is unclear. V gave up 3 bases and J gave up 2 bases, with 9 bases separating them. Germline V gives CDR1 KGHSH, CDR2 LQKENI. The CDR3 sequence is 14 residues long. CDR3 nucleotides: TGTGCCAGCTCACCGACGCCTAACACAGATACGCAGTATTTT. This gives the protein CASSPTPNTDTQYF.

With respect to this clonotype: This likely traces to a read error, being one base from a far larger clone. This chain joins TRBV9 and TRBJ2-7; no firm D call. Germline V lookup: CDR1 SGDLS, CDR2 YYNGEE. CDR3 size: 15 residues. Trimming left V 3 bases short and J 7 bases short, with 20 bases between. The CDR3 loop is CASSARLVSYNEQYF. CDR3 nucleotides: TGTGCCAGCAGCGCTCGATTGGTTTCCTACAATGAGCAGTACTTC.

This clonotype has at least ten counts. The CDR3 loop reads CASSPLTSGANTEAFF. The CDR3 DNA reads as TGTGCCAGCAGCCCCCTGACATCAGGGGCGAACACTGAAGCTTTCTTT. The rearrangement uses TRBV3-1 and TRBJ1-1; possible D gene TRBD1, 6 bases. Germline V gives CDR1 LGHDT, CDR2 YNNKEL (reference sequence). V gave up 4 bases and J gave up 1 base, with 16 bases separating them. The CDR3 loop spans 16 amino acids.

This clonotype was counted ten times or more. J is TRBJ2-3 and V is TRBV7-9; D is uncertain. Germline loops: CDR1 SEHNR, CDR2 FQNEAQ (reference sequence). This CDR3 is built from 12 residues. The V and J ends lost 5 bases and 6 bases respectively, with 9 bases between them. The CDR3, as DNA: TGTGCCAGCAGCCTGACGGGCGATACGCAGTATTTT. It yields the protein CASSLTGDTQYF.

To note about this clonotype: The CDR3 does not close with the conserved phenylalanine or tryptophan, likely indicating a read error. The CDR3 region is CASGRGDRGRGIRTGELFL. As DNA, the CDR3 is TGTGCCAGCGGGCGAGGGGACAGGGGGCGCGGCATTCGCACCGGGGAGCTGTTTCTT. The chain uses TRBV12-3 or TRBV12-4 and TRBJ2-2, with 12 positions matching TRBD1. CDR3 size: 19 residues. With V trimmed by 8 bases and J by 4 bases, 17 bases remained unmatched.

This clonotype was counted at least ten times. This chain uses TRBV10-2 with TRBJ2-5; 7 bases agree with TRBD2. Germline CDR1 is WSHSY and CDR2 is SAAADI. This CDR3 has 14 residues. Trimming removed 6 bases from V and 4 bases from J; junction bases left unmatched: 8. Written as DNA, the CDR3 is TGCGCCAGCAGGTGGGGGGGAACTGGAGAGACCCAGTACTTC. Translation gives CASRWGGTGETQYF.

The V call is TRBV28, the J call TRBJ2-4; 8 positions match TRBD1. The CDR3 is 14 amino acids. The junction had 4 bases not matched to a gene; V was cut back by 3 bases and J by 6 bases. Germline V gene sequence: CDR1 MDHEN, CDR2 SYDVKM. DNA for the CDR3: TGTGCCAGCAGTTTTGGTGGACAGGGAAACATTCAGTACTTC. Its protein product is CASSFGGQGNIQYF.

This clonotype showed up many times. The J gene is TRBJ2-1, the V gene TRBV3-1, with 8 bases lining up with TRBD2. V was pared by 4 bases and J by 9 bases, with 20 bases of the junction left unmatched. Germline loops: CDR1 LGHDT, CDR2 YNNKEL (reference sequence). The CDR3 sequence is 18 residues long. DNA for the CDR3: TGTGCCAGCAGCCCCCCCGCCCGACTAGCGTCGGATGGCGGTGAGCAGTTCTTC. This encodes CASSPPARLASDGGEQFF.

This clonotype was seen a few times. The chain has TRBV20-1 and TRBJ2-3; TRBD1 or TRBD2 may be the D gene (5 bases each). CDR3 length: 16 residues. The germline V gene has CDR1 DFQATT and CDR2 SNEGSKA (reference sequence). Deletions cut 1 base from V and 8 bases from J, with 22 bases between. The CDR3 region has the DNA TGCAGTGCTAGAGGAGGGGCTGGCCGATCTCAGGGTACGCAGTATTTT. Protein product: CSARGGAGRSQGTQYF.

This clonotype was seen repeatedly, ten times or more. This chain connects TRBV5-1 to TRBJ2-1; TRBD2 matches at 11 bases. V lost 0 bases to trimming and J lost 0 bases; unmatched junction nucleotides: 5. The length of the CDR3 is 18 residues. Germline CDR1 SGHRS, CDR2 YFSETQ. The CDR3 loop is CASSLGLAGINSYNEQFF. The DNA of the CDR3 is TGCGCCAGCAGCTTGGGACTAGCGGGGATAAACTCCTACAATGAGCAGTTCTTC.

Sample share makes this clonotype medium-sized. The chain recombines TRBV11-2 with TRBJ2-1; 7 bases are a match to TRBD2. With V trimmed by 1 base and J by 7 bases, 1 base remained unmatched. This CDR3 is 13 amino acids long. CDR1 is SGHAT, CDR2 FQNNGV, per germline. In nucleotides, the CDR3 is TGTGCCAGCAGCTTAGCAGCGGGGAATGAGCAGTTCTTC. This translates into CASSLAAGNEQFF.

This clonotype was observed at least ten times. This chain uses TRBV7-9 with TRBJ2-7, with a tentative D call TRBD2 (7 bases). Germline V gene sequence: CDR1 SEHNR, CDR2 FQNEAQ (reference sequence). CDR3 length equals 16 residues. The V end lost 5 bases, the J end lost 6 bases, and 23 bases lay between the germline ends. The CDR3 sequence: CASSAFSKGGGGEQYF. CDR3 in DNA: TGTGCCAGCAGCGCATTCTCGAAGGGGGGAGGGGGCGAGCAGTACTTC.

There are many counts of this clonotype. This chain connects TRBV12-3 or TRBV12-4 to TRBJ1-5, with 7 bases matching TRBD1. Trimming took 4 bases from V and 5 from J; bases not matched to a gene: 5. This CDR3 has 14 amino acids. Here the CDR3 DNA reads TGTGCCAGCAGTTCGACAGGGCGGCATCAGCCCCAGCATTTT. It codes for CASSSTGRHQPQHF.

This clonotype was seen ten or more times. The V gene is TRBV18, the J gene TRBJ1-3; tentatively, D is TRBD1 (6 bases). Between the trimmed V and J ends, which lost 8 bases and 2 bases, there was a span of 7 bases. CDR1 is KGHSH and CDR2 is LQKENI in the germline V gene. This CDR3 contains 12 residues. The DNA of the CDR3 is TGTGCCAGCGCAGGGGCTGGAAACACCATATATTTT. It codes for CASAGAGNTIYF.

The CDR3 sequence: CAWSDRSNQPQHF. As DNA, the CDR3 is TGTGCCTGGAGTGACAGGTCCAATCAGCCCCAGCATTTT. The chain links TRBV30 to TRBJ1-5, with D perhaps matching TRBD1 (5 bases). There are 13 residues in the CDR3. In germline, CDR1 is GTSNPN, CDR2 SVGIG (reference sequence). The V gene lost 1 base and the J gene lost 3 bases, with 7 bases spanning the gap.

At least ten counts were recorded for this clonotype. This chain connects TRBV19 to TRBJ1-5, with D uncertain. Germline V gives CDR1 LNHDA, CDR2 SQIVND (reference sequence). V lost 5 bases and J 2 bases, leaving 19 bases between the germline ends. The CDR3 has 17 amino acids. CDR3 nucleotides: TGTGCCAGTAGTCCAACTTTAAAGGTGAATGGCAATCAGCCCCAGCATTTT. Protein sequence: CASSPTLKVNGNQPQHF.

The chain joins TRBV18 to TRBJ2-1; D call uncertain. This CDR3 contains 13 residues. Germline values: CDR1 KGHSH, CDR2 LQKENI. The DNA for the CDR3 is TGTGTCAGGTCACCACGCTCGGTTAATGAGCAGTTCTTC. Encoded protein: CVRSPRSVNEQFF.